This entry lists 21 T cell receptor beta chains sequenced from one sample in a study of OX40 agonist ivuxolimab in advanced cancers. Generated by immunoSEQ multiplex PCR, the TCRdb table keeps only in-frame clones and is missing some. The sample records 65,000 to 70,000 clones, roughly 89% being singletons. The sample here was CD4+ or CD8+ T cells sorted from blood, taken in a trial of the OX40 agonist ivuxolimab. The receptors were gathered from an adult with an advanced solid tumor such as melanoma, head and neck, liver or kidney cancer.

The genes are TRBV10-3 and TRBJ2-1, with D possibly TRBD1 on 5 matching bases. The CDR3 runs 13 residues. Germline CDR1 and CDR2: ENHRY and SYGVKD. The V end was cut by 3 bases, the J end by 7 bases, with 10 bases between. The CDR3 bases are TGTGCCATCAGTGACAGGGTCTTTAATGAGCAGTTCTTC. Amino acid sequence: CAISDRVFNEQFF.

The chain employs TRBV20-1 and TRBJ2-1, with D maybe TRBD1 (6 bases). CDR3 length: 10 residues. CDR1 is DFQATT, CDR2 SNEGSKA, per germline (reference sequence). The V end lost 6 bases, the J end lost 10 bases, and 10 bases lay between the germline ends. The DNA of the CDR3 is TGCAGTGCCGCAACAGGGGAGCAGTTCTTC. Protein sequence: CSAATGEQFF.

This clone was seen only a few times. The chain is built from TRBV29-1 and TRBJ1-5; D unclear. V was pared by 4 bases and J by 0 bases, with 4 bases between. CDR3 length: 12 amino acids. CDR1 is SQVTM, CDR2 ANQGSEA, per germline. This CDR3 reads CSVGSSNQPQHF. The DNA of the CDR3 is TGCAGCGTTGGTTCTAGCAATCAGCCCCAGCATTTT.

This chain uses TRBV12-5 with TRBJ2-1, with 10 bases that match TRBD2. Germline V CDR1 and CDR2: LGHNT, FRNRAP. Trimming at V came to 1 base and at J to 7 bases, leaving 1 base not matched to a gene. This CDR3 has 14 residues. CDR3 sequence: CASGLGGLANEQFF. CDR3 in DNA: TGTGCTAGTGGTTTGGGGGGACTAGCGAATGAGCAGTTCTTC.

The gene calls are TRBV27 and TRBJ1-2; perhaps TRBD1 as D (6 bases). This CDR3 contains 14 residues. CDR1 is MNHEY, CDR2 SMNVEV, per germline (reference sequence). Trimming removed 5 bases from V and 4 bases from J, with 14 bases in between. The CDR3 protein is CASSPDSQVYGYTF. As DNA, the CDR3 is TGTGCCAGCAGTCCGGACAGCCAAGTCTATGGCTACACCTTC.

The chain is built from TRBV29-1 and TRBJ2-5, with 7 bases identical to TRBD1. V was clipped by 4 bases and J by 2 bases; unmatched bases: 1. From germline, CDR1 is SQVTM and CDR2 ANQGSEA. This CDR3 contains 12 residues. CDR3 protein: CSVVRGQETQYF. The CDR3 DNA follows: TGCAGCGTTGTCAGGGGGCAAGAGACCCAGTACTTC.

The chain uses TRBV5-4 and TRBJ2-5; 8 positions match TRBD1. CDR1 SGHNT and CDR2 YYREEE come from the germline V gene (reference sequence). The length of the CDR3 is 13 residues. The trim removed 6 bases at V and 5 bases at J, leaving 6 bases unmatched. CDR3: CASKGQGGETQYF. Written as DNA, the CDR3 is TGTGCCAGCAAAGGACAGGGCGGCGAGACCCAGTACTTC.

Remarks on this clone: The same CDR3 is also encoded by other DNA sequences in this sample. This chain links TRBV6-6 with TRBJ2-3; no definite D call. Germline lookup yields CDR1 MNHNY and CDR2 SVGAGI (reference sequence). The CDR3 totals 12 residues. Trimming cost V 4 bases and J 2 bases, with 4 bases left between them. Here the CDR3 reads CASSSPTDTQYF. The CDR3 bases are TGTGCCAGCAGTTCCCCCACAGATACGCAGTATTTT.

The rearrangement links TRBV11-2 to TRBJ1-6, with D unclear. Looked up from germline, CDR1 is SGHAT and CDR2 is FQNNGV. V was cut by 5 bases and J by 11 bases, with 22 bases left in between. This CDR3 region has 16 residues. The CDR3 sequence: CASSNPLDGRSPPLHF. In DNA form, the CDR3 reads TGTGCCAGCAGCAACCCCCTTGATGGGCGGTCACCACCCCTCCACTTT.

The chain recombines TRBV21-1 with TRBJ2-7; the D call of TRBD2 is as the table states it, not checked on the DNA. TRBV21-1 is a known pseudogene. CDR3 length equals 15 residues. The CDR3, as DNA: TGTGCCAGCAGCAAAGTGGTCTGGAGCGGCTACGAGCAGTACTTC. It codes for CASSKVVWSGYEQYF.

The rearrangement joins TRBV6-5 to TRBJ1-4; a possible D gene is TRBD1 (5 bases). V lost 0 bases and J 2 bases, leaving 7 bases between the germline ends. Germline values: CDR1 MNHEY, CDR2 SVGAGI. The CDR3 loop spans 15 amino acids. This CDR3 reads CASSYSAGTNEKLFF. The CDR3 coding sequence is TGTGCCAGCAGTTACTCGGCAGGGACTAATGAAAAACTGTTTTTT.

The chain links TRBV19 to TRBJ2-1, with D perhaps matching TRBD2 (6 bases). From germline, CDR1 is LNHDA and CDR2 SQIVND (reference sequence). The CDR3 loop spans 16 amino acids. V lost 4 bases and J lost 5, with 18 bases in between. The CDR3: CASSRRDGRTHNEQFF. CDR3 nucleotides: TGTGCCAGTAGTAGGCGTGACGGGAGAACACACAATGAGCAGTTCTTC.

The chain links TRBV19 to TRBJ2-2, with D perhaps TRBD1 (6 bases). CDR3 length equals 15 residues. Trimming left V 6 bases short and J 1 base short, with 12 bases between. From germline, CDR1 is LNHDA and CDR2 SQIVND (reference sequence). The chain's CDR3 is CASSLRDKNTGELFF. CDR3 nucleotides: TGTGCCAGTAGCCTCCGGGACAAGAACACCGGGGAGCTGTTTTTT. Complete variable domain (other parts from reference TRBV19 and TRBJ2-2): DGGITQSPKYLFRKEGQNVTLSCEQNLNHDAMYWYRQDPGQGLRLIYYSQIVNDFQKGDIAEGYSVSREKKESFPLTVTSAQKNPTAFYLCASSLRDKNTGELFFGEGSRLTVL.

The chain links TRBV7-9 to TRBJ1-3, with D unclear. The length of the CDR3 is 14 residues. Deletions cut 5 bases from V and 0 bases from J, with 8 bases between. From germline, CDR1 is SEHNR and CDR2 FQNEAQ (reference sequence). The CDR3, as DNA: TGTGCCAGCAGCCCCCGCGGCTCTGGAAACACCATATATTTT. Translated: CASSPRGSGNTIYF.

CDR3 residues: CASSERFSSGANVLTF. The CDR3 DNA reads as TGTGCCAGCAGTGAACGTTTTAGCTCTGGGGCCAACGTCCTGACTTTC. This chain joins TRBV6-1 and TRBJ2-6; D gene ambiguous. V was clipped by 2 bases and J by 0 bases, with 8 bases between them. The CDR3 runs to 16 residues. Germline CDR1 MNHNS, CDR2 SASEGT.

This chain joins TRBV21-1 and TRBJ2-7; TRBD1 reflects the table's D call only, with no check against the DNA. TRBV21-1 is given as a pseudogene. This CDR3 is built from 14 residues. CDR3 amino acids: CASSSRDSAYEQYF. In DNA, the CDR3 is TGTGCCAGCAGCAGCCGGGACAGCGCCTACGAGCAGTACTTC.

This clone was found a few times. The J gene is TRBJ2-6, the V gene TRBV7-2, with a weak D call TRBD2 (5 bases). Germline V gene data show CDR1 as SGHTA and CDR2 as FQGNSA. This CDR3 region has 15 residues. Trimming left V 1 base short and J 2 bases short, with 6 bases between. CDR3 DNA sequence: TGTGCCAGCAGCTTAGAAGCGGCTGGGGCCAACGTCCTGACTTTC. Its protein is CASSLEAAGANVLTF.

The chain combines TRBV28 with TRBJ2-2; 9 positions match TRBD2. The V segment lost 7 bases and the J segment 5 bases; nucleotides outside the gene matches: 2. This CDR3 is built from 13 residues. Per germline, CDR1 MDHEN and CDR2 SYDVKM. For the CDR3, the DNA is TGTGCCAGCACTAGCGGGACAACCGGGGAGCTGTTTTTT. Amino acids: CASTSGTTGELFF.

This chain joins TRBV5-6 and TRBJ2-5; D may be TRBD1 (6 bases). V lost 3 bases to trimming and J lost 5 bases, with 11 bases between them. CDR1 is SGHDT and CDR2 is YYEEEE in the germline V gene. CDR3 length equals 13 residues. The CDR3 bases are TGTGCCAGCAGCTCCAGGGGACGGGAGACCCAGTACTTC. This gives the protein CASSSRGRETQYF.

V and J are TRBV6-1 and TRBJ1-2; 9 positions match TRBD1. Germline lookup yields CDR1 MNHNS and CDR2 SASEGT. The junction had 8 bases not matched to a gene; V was cut back by 2 bases and J by 7 bases. The CDR3 loop spans 15 amino acids. The chain's CDR3 is CASSERGTGFRGYTF. The CDR3 nucleotides read TGTGCCAGCAGTGAAAGGGGGACAGGGTTTCGTGGCTACACCTTC.

This clone appeared a single time. The chain joins TRBV19 to TRBJ1-1, with a weak D call TRBD1 (5 bases). Germline V lookup: CDR1 LNHDA, CDR2 SQIVND (reference sequence). This CDR3 is 15 amino acids long. V was cut by 4 bases and J by 0 bases, with 12 bases left in between. CDR3 in amino acids: CASSNGQRMNTEAFF. CDR3 sequence (DNA): TGTGCCAGTAGTAACGGACAACGCATGAACACTGAAGCTTTCTTT.